Following are 29 T cell receptor beta chains from one sample sequenced in a study of shared clonotypes between healthy human individuals. Assay used: immunoSEQ multiplex PCR; TCRdb lists only in-frame clones, some missing. This table has around 1.4 million clones, approximately 98.5% appearing once. The specimen sequenced was naive CD4+ T cells sorted from blood. The subset is: CD45RA+ positively selected. The source is a young man in good health.

The chain combines TRBV6-1 with TRBJ2-1; the D gene is possibly TRBD2 (6 bases). Trimming left V 4 bases short and J 3 bases short, with 10 bases between. The CDR3 length is 14 residues. Germline CDR1 MNHNS, CDR2 SASEGT. CDR3 loop: CASSASGGYNEQFF. The CDR3 DNA is TGTGCCAGCAGTGCCTCCGGGGGCTACAATGAGCAGTTCTTC.

V is TRBV15 and J is TRBJ2-7, with 15 bases fitting TRBD2. With 0 bases clipped from V and 3 bases from J, the junction kept 12 bases outside the gene matches. CDR1 is LNHNV, CDR2 YYDKDF, per germline (reference sequence). The CDR3 is 20 amino acids. The CDR3: CATSRDLVGTSGRLLYEQYF. The CDR3 nucleotides read TGTGCCACCAGCAGAGATCTGGTCGGGACTAGCGGGAGGCTCCTCTACGAGCAGTACTTC.

The chain couples TRBV5-4 to TRBJ1-3; D is uncertain. V was trimmed by 0 bases and J by 0 bases, leaving 10 bases between them. CDR1 is SGHNT, CDR2 YYREEE, per germline (reference sequence). This CDR3 has 16 amino acids. CDR3 DNA sequence: TGTGCCAGCAGCTTGGGACCGTCGAGCTCTGGAAACACCATATATTTT. This translates into CASSLGPSSSGNTIYF.

This sequence joins TRBV2 and TRBJ2-1; D unresolved. V was cut by 7 bases and J by 9 bases, with 16 bases left in between. CDR3 length: 13 residues. The germline gives CDR1 SNHLY, CDR2 FYNNEI. The CDR3 reads CASIGNSYVEQFF. The DNA of the CDR3 is TGTGCCAGCATCGGTAACAGCTATGTTGAGCAGTTCTTC.

The V call is TRBV9, the J call TRBJ1-1; 10 bases line up with TRBD1. The CDR3 sequence is 14 residues long. Germline lookup yields CDR1 SGDLS and CDR2 YYNGEE. Trimming took 2 bases from V and 5 from J; bases not matched to a gene: 3. CDR3: CASSVGQGETEAFF. As DNA, the CDR3 is TGTGCCAGCAGCGTTGGACAGGGGGAGACTGAAGCTTTCTTT.

The rearrangement joins TRBV5-4 to TRBJ2-5; D might be TRBD1 (6 bases). V was cut by 4 bases and J by 5 bases, with 12 bases left in between. The CDR3 sequence is 13 residues long. Germline-derived CDR1 and CDR2 are SGHNT and YYREEE (reference sequence). The CDR3 reads CASSVVQGETQYF. CDR3 nucleotides: TGTGCCAGCAGCGTAGTTCAGGGGGAGACCCAGTACTTC.

The V and J genes are TRBV18 and TRBJ1-1; D is undetermined. Between the trimmed V and J ends, which lost 1 base and 4 bases, there was a span of 7 bases. The CDR3 sequence is 13 residues long. The V gene's germline CDR1 is KGHSH and CDR2 LQKENI. The CDR3 DNA reads TGTGCCAGCTCACCACTTGGGGTCACTGAAGCTTTCTTT. It encodes CASSPLGVTEAFF.

This chain joins TRBV7-8 and TRBJ2-1; 8 bases fit TRBD2. Germline CDR1 is SGHVS and CDR2 is FQNEAQ. Trimming removed 7 bases from V and 13 bases from J; junction bases left unmatched: 6. The CDR3 loop spans 11 amino acids. CDR3 loop: CASTFSGNQFF. As DNA, the CDR3 is TGTGCCAGCACATTTAGCGGGAACCAGTTCTTC.

This chain links TRBV5-1 with TRBJ2-7; TRBD1 might be the D (6 bases). Germline CDR1 and CDR2: SGHRS and YFSETQ. The CDR3 has 14 residues. Between the trimmed V and J ends, which lost 4 bases and 1 base, there was a span of 12 bases. The CDR3 sequence: CASSRDRPSYEQYF. The CDR3 DNA reads TGCGCCAGCAGCCGCGACAGGCCTTCCTACGAGCAGTACTTC.

This chain uses TRBV4-1 with TRBJ2-7; 7 nucleotides line up with TRBD1. Germline assignment: CDR1 MGHRA and CDR2 YSYEKL. V was pared by 0 bases and J by 3 bases, with 11 bases of the junction left unmatched. CDR3 size: 17 residues. Written as DNA, the CDR3 is TGCGCCAGCAGCCAAGATTCTAGTAGGGGGCAACTCTACGAGCAGTACTTC. Its translation is CASSQDSSRGQLYEQYF.

This sequence joins TRBV27 and TRBJ2-7; 11 bases are shared with TRBD2. CDR3 length: 14 amino acids. Germline V gene sequence: CDR1 MNHEY, CDR2 SMNVEV (reference sequence). V dropped 4 bases and J dropped 3; count of bases not matched to a gene: 2. The CDR3 protein is CASSWTSGFYEQYF. Here the CDR3 DNA reads TGTGCCAGCAGTTGGACTAGCGGGTTCTACGAGCAGTACTTC.

The chain has TRBV6-4 and TRBJ2-1, with D maybe TRBD1 (6 bases). Germline V gives CDR1 MRHNA, CDR2 SNTAGT. CDR3 length: 16 residues. Trimming shortened V by 6 bases and J by 1 base, and 16 bases separated the two germline ends. The CDR3 DNA sequence: TGTGCCAGCAGCAGGGGACCGACGGTATCCTACAATGAGCAGTTCTTC. Its translation: CASSRGPTVSYNEQFF.

Remarks on this clone: Other nucleotide sequences in the sample specify the same CDR3. The J gene is TRBJ2-7, the V gene TRBV11-2; 8 bases are shared with TRBD2. CDR1 is SGHAT, CDR2 FQNNGV, per germline. This CDR3 has 14 amino acids. V shed 3 bases, J shed 2 bases, and the junction held 3 bases outside the gene matches. This CDR3 reads CASSFTSGTYEQYF. The CDR3 nucleotides read TGTGCCAGCAGCTTCACTAGCGGAACCTACGAGCAGTACTTC.

The V and J genes are TRBV6-5 and TRBJ2-2; possibly TRBD1 for D (5 bases). Germline CDR1 MNHEY, CDR2 SVGAGI. Trimming pared 8 bases from V and 5 bases from J, leaving 18 bases between. This CDR3 is 15 amino acids long. Written as DNA, the CDR3 is TGTGCCAGCTGTCGCTCAGGGTTAAGAACCGGGGAGCTGTTTTTT. Translated, it gives CASCRSGLRTGELFF.

V and J are TRBV2 and TRBJ1-2; the D is unclear. This CDR3 has 11 amino acids. Trimming shortened V by 0 bases and J by 14 bases, and 10 bases separated the two germline ends. CDR1 and CDR2 from the germline V gene are SNHLY and FYNNEI. The CDR3 loop reads CASSEAGRRTF. The CDR3 DNA reads as TGTGCCAGCAGTGAAGCGGGCAGGAGGACCTTC.

The rearrangement uses TRBV7-9 and TRBJ1-1; D is perhaps TRBD1 (6 bases). Trimming took 4 bases from V and 3 from J, leaving 18 bases between them. The CDR3 consists of 16 residues. Germline CDR1 is SEHNR and CDR2 is FQNEAQ (reference sequence). The CDR3 region is CASSYPGEGRYTEAFF. The CDR3 region has the DNA TGTGCCAGCAGCTACCCAGGGGAAGGTCGGTACACTGAAGCTTTCTTT.

On this clone: One end of the junction does not line up with germline, which may come from a read error. V usage is TRBV7-3 and J usage is TRBJ2-1; no definite D call. This CDR3 comprises 18 residues. Looked up from germline, CDR1 is SGHTA and CDR2 is FQGTGA. CDR3 sequence: CASSLWGPLQQGGNGQFF. DNA for the CDR3: TGTGCCAGCAGCTTATGGGGTCCCTTACAGCAAGGTGGCAATGGGCAGTTCTTC.

This sequence joins TRBV7-8 and TRBJ2-7; D is ambiguous. CDR3 length: 13 residues. Germline CDR1 reads SGHVS; CDR2 reads FQNEAQ. Trimming stripped 5 bases from V and 2 bases from J, with 10 bases between. The CDR3 region has the DNA TGTGCCAGCAGCCCCCGTAGTGCCTACGAGCAGTACTTC. Amino acid sequence: CASSPRSAYEQYF.

The chain combines TRBV28 with TRBJ2-3; tentatively, D is TRBD2 (6 bases). V lost 6 bases and J 1 base, leaving 8 bases between the germline ends. CDR3 length: 13 residues. In germline, CDR1 is MDHEN, CDR2 SYDVKM. The CDR3 bases are TGTGCCAGCAGCCCGGGGGGCACAGATACGCAGTATTTT. The encoded protein is CASSPGGTDTQYF.

The chain combines TRBV7-9 with TRBJ2-4; perhaps TRBD2 as D (5 bases). Trimming stripped 1 base from V and 0 bases from J, with 13 bases between. The CDR3 is made up of 17 amino acids. Germline assignment: CDR1 SEHNR and CDR2 FQNEAQ (reference sequence). CDR3 sequence (DNA): TGTGCCAGCAGCTTAGGAATTCTGCGGGTAGCCAAAAACATTCAGTACTTC. This sequence encodes CASSLGILRVAKNIQYF.

The chain links TRBV18 to TRBJ2-7, with TRBD1 matching over 8 bases. CDR1 is KGHSH and CDR2 is LQKENI in the germline V gene. The CDR3 is 16 amino acids. With V trimmed by 1 base and J by 4 bases, 9 bases remained unmatched. This CDR3 reads CASSPLGQGARYEQYF. The CDR3 DNA reads as TGTGCCAGCTCACCACTTGGGCAGGGGGCGAGATACGAGCAGTACTTC.

The chain recombines TRBV5-1 with TRBJ2-5; unclear D gene. Trimming shortened V by 4 bases and J by 2 bases, and 9 bases separated the two germline ends. The CDR3 is 13 residues long. CDR1 and CDR2 (germline): SGHRS, YFSETQ. CDR3 sequence reads: CASSRAEQETQYF. The CDR3 nucleotides read TGCGCCAGCAGCCGGGCAGAACAAGAGACCCAGTACTTC. The whole variable domain, filled in from reference TRBV5-1 and TRBJ2-5, reads KAGVTQTPRYLIKTRGQQVTLSCSPISGHRSVSWYQQTPGQGLQFLFEYFSETQRNKGNFPGRFSGRQFSNSRSEMNVSTLELGDSALYLCASSRAEQETQYFGPGTRLLVL.

The V and J genes are TRBV28 and TRBJ1-4; D call uncertain. Germline V lookup: CDR1 MDHEN, CDR2 SYDVKM. The CDR3 contains 12 residues. Trimming cost V 8 bases and J 5 bases, with 9 bases left between them. The CDR3 spells CASGMLNEKLFF. The CDR3 nucleotides read TGTGCCAGCGGGATGTTGAATGAAAAACTGTTTTTT.

Notes on this clone: Other DNA sequences in the same sample also yield this CDR3. The V and J genes are TRBV11-2 and TRBJ1-5; tentatively, D is TRBD1 (5 bases). V lost 3 bases and J lost 0, with 6 bases in between. CDR1 is SGHAT and CDR2 is FQNNGV in the germline V gene. This CDR3 region has 14 residues. The CDR3 DNA reads as TGTGCCAGCAGCTTGGGGGATAGCAATCAGCCCCAGCATTTT. Translated: CASSLGDSNQPQHF.

The chain is built from TRBV10-2 and TRBJ2-7; 12 bases line up with TRBD2. V lost 8 bases to trimming and J lost 0 bases; unmatched junction nucleotides: 17. The CDR3 runs to 19 residues. Per the germline V gene, CDR1 is WSHSY and CDR2 is SAAADI. The CDR3 nucleotides are TGCGCCAGCGGGTATGACGGACTAGCGGGATTCCCCGGCTCCTACGAGCAGTACTTC. It is translated as CASGYDGLAGFPGSYEQYF.

On this clone itself: Other DNA sequences of this sample code for an identical CDR3. The chain recombines TRBV7-3 with TRBJ2-7; D perhaps matches TRBD2 (5 bases). Germline V lookup: CDR1 SGHTA, CDR2 FQGTGA. CDR3 length: 14 amino acids. With 1 base removed from V and 2 bases from J, the gap between germline ends came to 9 bases. The CDR3 reads CASSLRPGTYEQYF. The CDR3 DNA reads TGTGCCAGCAGCTTAAGGCCGGGGACCTACGAGCAGTACTTC.

This sequence joins TRBV5-1 and TRBJ1-1; 8 nucleotides agree with TRBD1. V lost 6 bases, J lost 1 base, and 2 bases stayed unmatched. The CDR3 has 13 amino acids. CDR1 SGHRS and CDR2 YFSETQ come from the germline V gene. The CDR3 nucleotides read TGCGCCAGCACAGGGGGCACGAACACTGAAGCTTTCTTT. Translated, it gives CASTGGTNTEAFF. Filled out from reference TRBV5-1 and TRBJ1-1, the complete variable domain reads KAGVTQTPRYLIKTRGQQVTLSCSPISGHRSVSWYQQTPGQGLQFLFEYFSETQRNKGNFPGRFSGRQFSNSRSEMNVSTLELGDSALYLCASTGGTNTEAFFGQGTRLTVV.

V and J are TRBV6-5 and TRBJ1-1; TRBD1 agrees at 8 bases. From germline, CDR1 is MNHEY and CDR2 SVGAGI. Trimming removed 6 bases from V and 6 bases from J; junction bases left unmatched: 3. CDR3 length: 12 residues. This CDR3 is CASSGQGPEAFF. For the CDR3, the DNA is TGTGCCAGCAGCGGACAGGGCCCTGAAGCTTTCTTT.

This clone came up once. V and J are TRBV6-1 and TRBJ1-5; D is ambiguous. The germline gives CDR1 MNHNS, CDR2 SASEGT. V was shortened by 7 bases and J by 4 bases, with 14 bases between the two germline ends. The CDR3 is 14 amino acids. The CDR3 spells CASNLDGMNQPQHF. In DNA form, the CDR3 reads TGTGCCAGCAACCTAGACGGAATGAATCAGCCCCAGCATTTT.